Below, 9 T cell receptor beta chains from the same sample are listed, as sequenced in a study of blood T cell repertoires in COVID-19. Sequencing was performed with immunoSEQ multiplex PCR; in TCRdb, only in-frame clones are kept and a portion is missing. The data hold 180,000 or so clones, with 85% to 90% observed a single time. The sample was peripheral blood. These receptor sequences come from a woman aged 55-75 years with acute or convalescent COVID-19.

This rearrangement joins TRBV9 to TRBJ1-6; D perhaps matches TRBD1 (5 bases). Trimming shortened V by 0 bases and J by 9 bases, and 10 bases separated the two germline ends. The V gene's germline CDR1 is SGDLS and CDR2 YYNGEE. This CDR3 has 14 residues. The CDR3 nucleotides are TGTGCCAGCAGCGTAGGTGGCGGGGGTTCACCCCTCCACTTT. It encodes CASSVGGGGSPLHF.

The gene calls are TRBV19 and TRBJ1-2; possibly TRBD1 for D (6 bases). CDR1 is LNHDA and CDR2 is SQIVND in the germline V gene (reference sequence). Deletions cut 8 bases from V and 4 bases from J, with 17 bases between. The CDR3 is made up of 14 amino acids. The CDR3 DNA reads TGTGCCAGTCGACGCCCAGGGGCGGCCTATGGCTACACCTTC. Protein: CASRRPGAAYGYTF.

This chain links TRBV27 with TRBJ1-2, with 8 bases aligning to TRBD1. The CDR3 runs to 14 residues. Germline values: CDR1 MNHEY, CDR2 SMNVEV (reference sequence). V trimming: 5 bases; J trimming: 4 bases; junction bases outside the gene matches: 6. CDR3 protein: CASSPRTGFYGYTF. CDR3 DNA: TGTGCCAGCAGTCCCAGGACAGGGTTCTATGGCTACACCTTC.

This chain joins TRBV10-3 and TRBJ2-1; 12 nucleotides match TRBD2. V lost 3 bases to trimming and J lost 3 bases; unmatched junction nucleotides: 0. The length of the CDR3 is 15 residues. Per the germline V gene, CDR1 is ENHRY and CDR2 is SYGVKD. The CDR3, as DNA: TGTGCCATCAGTGAACTAGCGGGAGGCTACAATGAGCAGTTCTTC. Translation: CAISELAGGYNEQFF.

This clone was recorded a few times. In nucleotides, the CDR3 is TGTGCCAGCAGCGTAGGACAGGGAAATTTTAATGAGCAGTTCTTC. Translation gives CASSVGQGNFNEQFF. The J gene is TRBJ2-1, the V gene TRBV9, with 7 bases matching TRBD1. Germline trimming cut 0 bases from V and 7 bases from J; bases unmatched to any gene: 7. The CDR3 runs to 15 residues. CDR1 SGDLS and CDR2 YYNGEE come from the germline V gene. The full variable domain, with the rest looked up from reference TRBV9 and TRBJ2-1, is DSGVTQTPKHLITATGQRVTLRCSPRSGDLSVYWYQQSLDQGLQFLIQYYNGEERAKGNILERFSAQQFPDLHSELNLSSLELGDSALYFCASSVGQGNFNEQFFGPGTRLTVL.

The J gene is TRBJ1-4, the V gene TRBV4-2; 7 bases are shared with TRBD1. This CDR3 region has 16 residues. The V and J ends lost 1 base and 5 bases, in that order; junction bases with no gene match: 7. Germline V CDR1 and CDR2: LGHNA, YNFKEQ. CDR3 sequence reads: CASSQARRGRNEKLFF. CDR3 DNA: TGTGCCAGCAGCCAAGCGAGGAGGGGGCGGAATGAAAAACTGTTTTTT.

CDR3 protein: CASSSTGQGLAGVTDTQYF. In nucleotides, the CDR3 is TGTGCCAGCAGTTCCACCGGTCAGGGACTAGCGGGAGTAACAGATACGCAGTATTTT. The gene calls are TRBV27 and TRBJ2-3; 14 nucleotides line up with TRBD2. Per the germline V gene, CDR1 is MNHEY and CDR2 is SMNVEV (reference sequence). V shed 4 bases and J 3 bases; nucleotides not matched to a gene: 12. The length of the CDR3 is 19 residues.

This sequence joins TRBV28 and TRBJ1-1; D might be TRBD1 (5 bases). The CDR3 sequence is 14 residues long. CDR1 and CDR2 (germline): MDHEN, SYDVKM. V dropped 3 bases and J dropped 6 bases, with 14 bases sitting between them. The DNA of the CDR3 is TGTGCCAGCAGTTTGGGGGGAGTGTACTCTGAAGCTTTCTTT. This codes for CASSLGGVYSEAFF.

This clone was counted a single time. The genes are TRBV30 and TRBJ2-3, with 7 bases lining up with TRBD2. The CDR3 length is 14 residues. With V trimmed by 0 bases and J by 0 bases, 0 bases remained unmatched. Germline loops: CDR1 GTSNPN, CDR2 SVGIG (reference sequence). The CDR3 spells CAWSVSGSTDTQYF. CDR3 DNA: TGTGCCTGGAGTGTTAGCGGGAGCACAGATACGCAGTATTTT. The complete variable domain, with remaining parts taken from reference TRBV30 and TRBJ2-3, reads SQTIHQWPATLVQPVGSPLSLECTVEGTSNPNLYWYRQAAGRGLQLLFYSVGIGQISSEVPQNLSASRPQDRQFILSSKKLLLSDSGFYLCAWSVSGSTDTQYFGPGTRLTVL.